This T cell receptor beta chain comes out of a study of cytotoxic CD8 clonotypes in ibrutinib-treated CLL. Study-level information: Collecting the response samples happened after a median about eleven months of treatment, with a range of 6 to 36. Whole-study findings and limits: Sustained-remission and progressing patients had unequal sampling times. Clonality was higher at ibrutinib response and returned toward baseline at progression.

The germline gives CDR1 MNHEY, CDR2 SVGAGI. The V end lost 5 bases, the J end lost 1 base, and 11 bases lay between the germline ends. The CDR3 runs to 14 residues. Points on this clone: The antigen is undetermined.

Assay used: immunoSEQ multiplex PCR; TCRdb lists only in-frame clones, some missing. The sample includes about 17,000 clones, 64% of them seen just once. The source material was PBMCs, sampled after 12 months of ibrutinib treatment. The chain combines TRBV6-5 with TRBJ1-2; weak D call: TRBD1 (6 bases). This sequence originates from a human donor with chronic lymphocytic leukemia. CDR3 sequence reads: CASSGDMRNYGYTF. CDR3 coding DNA: TGTGCCAGCAGTGGGGACATGCGTAACTATGGCTACACCTTC.